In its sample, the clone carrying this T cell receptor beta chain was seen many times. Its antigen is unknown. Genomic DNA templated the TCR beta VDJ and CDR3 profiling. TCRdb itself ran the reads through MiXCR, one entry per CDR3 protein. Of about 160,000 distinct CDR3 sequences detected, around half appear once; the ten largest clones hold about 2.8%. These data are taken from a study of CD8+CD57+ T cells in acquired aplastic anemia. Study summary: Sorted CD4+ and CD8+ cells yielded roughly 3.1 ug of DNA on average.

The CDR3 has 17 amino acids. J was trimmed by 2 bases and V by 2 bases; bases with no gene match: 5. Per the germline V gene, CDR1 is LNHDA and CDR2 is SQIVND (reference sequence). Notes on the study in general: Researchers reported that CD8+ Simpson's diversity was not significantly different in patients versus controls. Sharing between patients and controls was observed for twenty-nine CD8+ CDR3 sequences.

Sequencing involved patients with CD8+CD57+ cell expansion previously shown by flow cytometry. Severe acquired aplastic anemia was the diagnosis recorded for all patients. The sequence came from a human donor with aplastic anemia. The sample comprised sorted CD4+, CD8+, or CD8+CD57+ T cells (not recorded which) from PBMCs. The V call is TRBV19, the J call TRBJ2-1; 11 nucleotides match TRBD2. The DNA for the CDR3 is TGTGCCAGTAGTATAATAGGGACTAGCGGACCCTACAATGAGCAGTTCTTC. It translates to CASSIIGTSGPYNEQFF.